This TCR beta chain comes out of a study of blood T cell repertoires in COVID-19. At the level of the study: Collection of acute and convalescent COVID-19 samples took place in the United States, Italy and Spain.

V lost 5 bases and J lost 1; bases outside the gene matches: 3. CDR1 and CDR2 (germline): SGHVS, FNYEAQ. The CDR3 is 15 amino acids. In the authors' methods: Quantification of nucleated cells was approximated via reference gene primer amplification. The data were produced by immunoSEQ multiplex PCR, yet TCRdb's version contains in-frame clones alone and is incomplete. Clone size and V and J calls were adopted from that table, with D and trimming inferred from the DNA. Altogether a few hundred thousand clones are present, roughly 85% being singletons, with the ten largest covering about 3%. The sequenced sample consisted of peripheral blood. The chain carries TRBV7-6 and TRBJ2-3; 10 nucleotides match TRBD2. The source of this sequence is a woman aged 25 to 39 with active or convalescent COVID-19. The CDR3 region has the DNA TGTGCCAGCAGCCCAGGGACTAGCGGCACAGATACGCAGTATTTT. This gives the protein CASSPGTSGTDTQYF.